These 29 T cell receptor beta chains were all obtained from the same sample, sequenced in a study of response to subunit inactivated influenza vaccine. TCRdb reanalysed the RT-PCR reads using MiXCR and keeps one entry per CDR3 protein. The repertoire holds about 780,000 distinct CDR3 sequences, with roughly 20% as singletons. Specimen: PBMCs from blood, collected about 5 days after vaccination. The receptors originated from a man aged 50 or older who received an inactivated influenza vaccine.

V and J are TRBV9 and TRBJ2-1; the match to TRBD2 covers 8 bases. The CDR3 has 15 residues. The V gene's germline CDR1 is SGDLS and CDR2 YYNGEE. J gave up 4 bases and V 0 bases, and 3 bases lay outside the gene matches. The CDR3 region is CASSVAGGKYNEQFF. In nucleotides, the CDR3 is TGTGCCAGCAGCGTAGCGGGAGGGAAGTACAATGAGCAGTTCTTC.

In this sample, this clonotype turned up a few times. This sequence joins TRBV20-1 and TRBJ1-5; maybe TRBD1 (5 bases). V was pared by 0 bases and J by 13 bases, with 16 bases between. This CDR3 contains 13 residues. CDR1 DFQATT and CDR2 SNEGSKA come from the germline V gene (reference sequence). CDR3 loop: CSARDSYRFQQHF. CDR3 DNA: TGCAGTGCTAGAGACTCCTACAGGTTTCAACAGCATTTT.

The gene calls are TRBV6-5 and TRBJ1-4; 8 bases line up with TRBD1. In germline, CDR1 is MNHEY, CDR2 SVGAGI. The CDR3 covers 16 residues. Germline trimming cut 2 bases from V and 5 bases from J; bases unmatched to any gene: 7. The CDR3 bases are TGTGCCAGCAGTTACCTGGGGACAGGTAAAAATGAAAAACTGTTTTTT. It codes for CASSYLGTGKNEKLFF.

The chain recombines TRBV15 with TRBJ1-5, with TRBD1 identical over 9 bases. Looked up from germline, CDR1 is LNHNV and CDR2 is YYDKDF (reference sequence). The CDR3 loop spans 17 amino acids. V was pared by 3 bases and J by 4 bases, with 10 bases of the junction left unmatched. The CDR3 loop reads CATSRSARQGGNQPQHF. CDR3 nucleotides: TGTGCCACCAGCAGGAGCGCTCGACAGGGGGGAAATCAGCCCCAGCATTTT.

The chain carries TRBV7-9 and TRBJ1-5; TRBD1 matches at 7 bases. CDR3 size: 12 residues. The V gene end was trimmed by 10 bases and the J gene end by 8 bases; junction bases not matched to a gene: 8. Per the germline V gene, CDR1 is SEHNR and CDR2 is FQNEAQ (reference sequence). The CDR3 spells CATATGREPQHF. CDR3 in DNA: TGTGCCACCGCGACAGGGCGGGAGCCCCAGCATTTT.

This clonotype was seen at least ten times. This rearrangement joins TRBV29-1 to TRBJ2-5; the D gene could be TRBD1 or TRBD2 (5 bases each). The CDR3 length is 13 residues. V lost 3 bases, J lost 5 bases, and 13 bases lay in between. From germline, CDR1 is SQVTM and CDR2 ANQGSEA. This CDR3 is CSVDSGTRETQYF. The CDR3 DNA follows: TGCAGCGTTGATTCAGGGACCCGGGAGACCCAGTACTTC.

The sample holds a few counts of this clonotype. The genes are TRBV12-3 or TRBV12-4 and TRBJ1-5, with unresolved D. The ends were cut back, 4 bases at V and 3 bases at J, with 10 bases in the middle. The CDR3 consists of 14 residues. CDR3 sequence reads: CASSSHSVNQPQHF. The CDR3 DNA reads as TGTGCCAGCAGTTCGCACAGTGTCAATCAGCCCCAGCATTTT.

The chain recombines TRBV2 with TRBJ2-7; D uncertain. Germline loops: CDR1 SNHLY, CDR2 FYNNEI. The CDR3 runs to 14 residues. The V and J ends lost 0 bases and 5 bases respectively, with 11 bases between them. CDR3 protein: CASSEAGQAHEQYF. The CDR3 DNA reads TGTGCCAGCAGTGAAGCGGGTCAGGCTCACGAGCAGTACTTC. The whole variable domain, remainder taken from reference TRBV2 and TRBJ2-7, is EPEVTQTPSHQVTQMGQEVILRCVPISNHLYFYWYRQILGQKVEFLVSFYNNEISEKSEIFDDQFSVERPDGSNFTLKIRSTKLEDSAMYFCASSEAGQAHEQYFGPGTRLTVT.

This clonotype was found a few times. V gene TRBV29-1 combines with J gene TRBJ2-1; D not resolved. From germline, CDR1 is SQVTM and CDR2 ANQGSEA. This CDR3 is 13 amino acids long. The germline V and J ends were trimmed by 4 bases and 2 bases, with 9 bases remaining between them. The CDR3 loop reads CSVAVTTYNEQFF. The CDR3 DNA is TGCAGCGTTGCCGTTACTACCTACAATGAGCAGTTCTTC.

In its sample, this clonotype was seen many times. The chain uses TRBV5-6 and TRBJ2-7; 10 bases align to TRBD2. The CDR3 is 14 amino acids. Losses at the gene ends were 5 bases for V and 3 bases for J; bases not matched to a gene: 5. Germline CDR1 SGHDT, CDR2 YYEEEE. The chain's CDR3 is CASSSGLADYEQYF. CDR3 in DNA: TGTGCCAGCAGTTCAGGACTAGCGGACTACGAGCAGTACTTC.

This chain joins TRBV12-3 or TRBV12-4 and TRBJ2-1; 12 bases agree with TRBD2. V trimming: 4 bases; J trimming: 7 bases; junction bases outside the gene matches: 8. The CDR3 extends over 16 amino acids. CDR3 coding DNA: TGTGCCAGCAGTTACCGGACTAGCGGGAATAGGAATGAGCAGTTCTTC. Amino acid sequence: CASSYRTSGNRNEQFF.

The J gene is TRBJ2-5, the V gene TRBV11-2; D gene uncertain. V lost 0 bases, J lost 1 base, and 12 bases lay in between. Germline assignment: CDR1 SGHAT and CDR2 FQNNGV. The CDR3 is 16 residues long. CDR3 sequence: CASSLEGSWGQETQYF. The CDR3 nucleotides are TGTGCCAGCAGCTTAGAGGGTAGCTGGGGCCAAGAGACCCAGTACTTC.

J is TRBJ2-7 and V is TRBV27; 9 bases agree with TRBD2. The V segment lost 5 bases and the J segment 6 bases; nucleotides outside the gene matches: 8. The germline CDR1 and CDR2 sequences are MNHEY and SMNVEV (reference sequence). The CDR3 is made up of 14 amino acids. The CDR3 bases are TGTGCCAGCAGTCTCGGAATAGCGGGAGCCGAGCAGTACTTC. Amino acids: CASSLGIAGAEQYF.

This clonotype was found a few times. The chain joins TRBV7-2 to TRBJ2-7, with 10 bases fitting TRBD2. Germline-derived CDR1 and CDR2 are SGHTA and FQGNSA. Trimming cost V 8 bases and J 2 bases; bases outside gene matches: 15. The CDR3 runs to 17 residues. CDR3 nucleotides: TGTGCCAGCTGGGGGGCGGCTAGCGGGGGAAGTACCTACGAGCAGTACTTC. Residues: CASWGAASGGSTYEQYF. Together with reference TRBV7-2 and TRBJ2-7, the CDR3 gives the full variable domain: GAGVSQSPSNKVTEKGKDVELRCDPISGHTALYWYRQSLGQGLEFLIYFQGNSAPDKSGLPSDRFSAERTGGSVSTLTIQRTQQEDSAVYLCASWGAASGGSTYEQYFGPGTRLTVT.

This clonotype was counted a few times. This chain uses TRBV5-1 with TRBJ2-3; D remains ambiguous. Trimming stripped 4 bases from V and 6 bases from J, with 15 bases between. Germline assignment: CDR1 SGHRS and CDR2 YFSETQ. This CDR3 contains 14 residues. CDR3 coding DNA: TGCGCCAGCAGCACCGGAGAAGCGAGTGATACGCAGTATTTT. Translation: CASSTGEASDTQYF.

The sample holds a few counts of this clonotype. This sequence joins TRBV29-1 and TRBJ1-2, with D unresolved. CDR1 and CDR2 (germline): SQVTM, ANQGSEA. CDR3 size: 12 residues. Trimming cost V 3 bases and J 8 bases, with 13 bases left between them. The CDR3 region has the DNA TGCAGCGTTGAGGCTCCTCGATGGGGCTACACCTTC. This codes for CSVEAPRWGYTF. The full variable domain, completed using reference TRBV29-1 and TRBJ1-2, is SAVISQKPSRDICQRGTSLTIQCQVDSQVTMMFWYRQQPGQSLTLIATANQGSEATYESGFVIDKFPISRPNLTFSTLTVSNMSPEDSSIYLCSVEAPRWGYTFGSGTRLTVV.

V is TRBV5-1 and J is TRBJ2-3; TRBD1 aligns across 8 bases. V was pared by 0 bases and J by 4 bases, with 10 bases of the junction left unmatched. CDR1 is SGHRS, CDR2 YFSETQ, per germline. The CDR3 consists of 17 residues. The CDR3 region has the DNA TGCGCCAGCAGCTTGGGCGGGACAGGCCTACCCGCAGATACGCAGTATTTT. Translated: CASSLGGTGLPADTQYF.

The chain's CDR3 is CASSLGPLRAGHEQYF. CDR3 nucleotide sequence: TGTGCCAGCAGTCTCGGGCCCCTTCGAGCTGGGCACGAGCAGTACTTC. The gene calls are TRBV27 and TRBJ2-7; D is unclear. CDR1 and CDR2 (germline): MNHEY, SMNVEV (reference sequence). The CDR3 covers 16 residues. Between the trimmed V and J ends, which lost 5 bases and 5 bases, there was a span of 22 bases.

This clonotype was seen ten or more times. The rearrangement uses TRBV5-1 and TRBJ2-1, with TRBD2 matching 7 bases. Per germline, CDR1 SGHRS and CDR2 YFSETQ. CDR3 length: 13 amino acids. J gave up 13 bases and V 4 bases, and 11 bases lay outside the gene matches. CDR3 region: CASSTGLLLGQFF. CDR3 nucleotide sequence: TGCGCCAGCAGCACGGGACTACTCCTCGGCCAGTTCTTC.

The chain carries TRBV7-2 and TRBJ1-2, with D perhaps matching TRBD1 (5 bases). Germline lookup yields CDR1 SGHTA and CDR2 FQGNSA. V was shortened by 3 bases and J by 3 bases, with 11 bases between the two germline ends. CDR3 size: 14 residues. This CDR3 reads CASSFTGRHYGYTF. DNA of the CDR3: TGTGCCAGCAGCTTCACGGGACGGCACTATGGCTACACCTTC.

A few counts support this clonotype. The V and J genes are TRBV7-3 and TRBJ2-1; 8 bases match TRBD2. The V gene's germline CDR1 is SGHTA and CDR2 FQGTGA. Trimming cost V 1 base and J 0 bases; bases outside gene matches: 5. The CDR3 runs 17 residues. CDR3 amino acids: CASSLRGRGGSYNEQFF. The CDR3 DNA follows: TGTGCCAGCAGCTTAAGAGGTCGGGGGGGCTCCTACAATGAGCAGTTCTTC.

This clonotype was seen ten or more times. The genes are TRBV7-8 and TRBJ2-7; 9 nucleotides line up with TRBD1. This CDR3 is 15 amino acids long. The junction had 9 bases not matched to a gene; V was cut back by 4 bases and J by 5 bases. Germline lookup yields CDR1 SGHVS and CDR2 FQNEAQ. CDR3 DNA: TGTGCCAGCAGCTCGCCCCGGGACAGGGATGACGAGCAGTACTTC. It encodes CASSSPRDRDDEQYF.

This clonotype was seen a few times. V gene TRBV6-1 combines with J gene TRBJ1-2; D is possibly TRBD1 (6 bases). Germline V gene lookup returns CDR1 MNHNS and CDR2 SASEGT. Trimming pared 5 bases from V and 6 bases from J, leaving 25 bases between. This CDR3 contains 17 residues. The CDR3 protein is CASSLNRGTRGLHGYTF. CDR3 sequence (DNA): TGTGCCAGCAGTCTCAACAGAGGAACCAGGGGTTTACATGGCTACACCTTC.

This clonotype was picked up a small number of times. The rearrangement links TRBV28 to TRBJ2-4; TRBD1 agrees at 8 bases. The CDR3 runs 18 residues. The J segment lost 0 bases and the V segment lost 7 bases, leaving 14 bases of the junction unmatched. Germline V lookup: CDR1 MDHEN, CDR2 SYDVKM. The CDR3 DNA follows: TGTGCCAGCACCCCGGACAGGGTACAGCCCCTAGCCAAAAACATTCAGTACTTC. Protein sequence: CASTPDRVQPLAKNIQYF.

About this clonotype itself: An end of the junction does not agree with germline; a read error may underlie this. The chain uses TRBV7-9 and TRBJ2-1; 10 nucleotides match TRBD1. CDR3 size: 14 residues. The V gene's germline CDR1 is SEHNR and CDR2 FQNEAQ (reference sequence). The CDR3: CVSSRGQGYNEQFF. The CDR3 DNA reads TGTGTCAGCAGCCGGGGACAGGGGTACAATGAGCAGTTCTTC.

J is TRBJ2-5 and V is TRBV7-2; D might be TRBD2 (5 bases). Trimming cost V 1 base and J 9 bases, with 12 bases left between them. Germline CDR1 reads SGHTA; CDR2 reads FQGNSA. This CDR3 region has 13 residues. CDR3 nucleotides: TGTGCCAGCAGCTTAGAAGCGGCCGGGCCCCAGTACTTC. This gives the protein CASSLEAAGPQYF.

There are a few counts of this clonotype. This sequence joins TRBV19 and TRBJ2-3; 8 bases agree with TRBD2. Germline V gives CDR1 LNHDA, CDR2 SQIVND (reference sequence). This CDR3 is built from 16 residues. V lost 6 bases to trimming and J lost 4 bases; unmatched junction nucleotides: 12. The CDR3 bases are TGTGCCAGTAGGGCTATCGGGCTAGCGGGTCCAGATACGCAGTATTTT. It encodes CASRAIGLAGPDTQYF.

The gene calls are TRBV20-1 and TRBJ2-7; TRBD2 matches at 7 bases. Germline loops: CDR1 DFQATT, CDR2 SNEGSKA (reference sequence). There are 13 residues in the CDR3. With V trimmed by 2 bases and J by 3 bases, 4 bases remained unmatched. CDR3 sequence: CSARKRDGYEQYF. The CDR3 bases are TGCAGTGCTAGAAAGCGGGACGGCTACGAGCAGTACTTC.

This clonotype was seen at least ten times. The chain is built from TRBV12-3 or TRBV12-4 and TRBJ2-7; D may be TRBD2 (5 bases). V was pared by 7 bases and J by 1 base, with 11 bases between. This CDR3 comprises 13 residues. The CDR3 sequence is CASMTGSSYEQYF. In DNA form, the CDR3 reads TGTGCCAGCATGACGGGGAGTTCCTACGAGCAGTACTTC.